This TCR beta chain was identified in a study of cytomegalovirus exposure and HLA in healthy donors. PCR employed 60 Vbeta and 13 Jbeta primers. Method: immunoSEQ multiplex PCR; TCRdb's copy keeps in-frame clones and lacks some. The sample's table shows fewer than 60,000 clones. Looked up from germline, CDR1 is LNHDA and CDR2 is SQIVND (reference sequence). With 4 bases clipped from V and 7 bases from J, the junction kept 4 bases outside the gene matches. CDR3 length: 14 residues. A word on this clone: Its antigen remains unidentified.

Study conclusions and caveats: In a later analysis, the majority of CMV-associated beta chains seemingly showed HLA restriction.

Sequenced: PBMCs. The chain combines TRBV19 with TRBJ1-4; 9 bases are a match to TRBD1. This TCR came from a woman in her 30s in good health and CMV-seropositive. The CDR3 here is CASSSGQGFEKLFF. In nucleotides, the CDR3 is TGTGCCAGTAGTAGTGGACAGGGGTTTGAAAAACTGTTTTTT.